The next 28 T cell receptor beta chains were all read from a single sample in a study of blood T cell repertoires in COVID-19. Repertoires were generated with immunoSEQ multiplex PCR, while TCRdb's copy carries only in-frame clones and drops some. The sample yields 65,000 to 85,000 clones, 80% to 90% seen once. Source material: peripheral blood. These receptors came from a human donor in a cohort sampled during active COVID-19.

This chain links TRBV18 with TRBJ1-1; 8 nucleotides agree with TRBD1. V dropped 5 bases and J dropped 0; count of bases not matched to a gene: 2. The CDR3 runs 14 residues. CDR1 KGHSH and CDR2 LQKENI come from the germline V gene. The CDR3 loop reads CASSRTGMNTEAFF. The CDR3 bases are TGTGCCAGCTCAAGGACAGGGATGAACACTGAAGCTTTCTTT.

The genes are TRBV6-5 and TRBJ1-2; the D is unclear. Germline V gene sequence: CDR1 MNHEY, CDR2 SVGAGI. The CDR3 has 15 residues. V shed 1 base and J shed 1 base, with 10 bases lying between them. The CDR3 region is CASSYLYQVNYGYTF. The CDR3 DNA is TGTGCCAGCAGTTACTTATACCAGGTTAACTATGGCTACACCTTC.

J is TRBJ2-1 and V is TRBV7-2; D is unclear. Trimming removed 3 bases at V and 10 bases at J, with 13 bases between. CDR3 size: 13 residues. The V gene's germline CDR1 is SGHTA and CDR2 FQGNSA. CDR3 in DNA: TGTGCCAGCAGCTTGGAGCGTCAAAGGGAGCAGTTCTTC. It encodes CASSLERQREQFF.

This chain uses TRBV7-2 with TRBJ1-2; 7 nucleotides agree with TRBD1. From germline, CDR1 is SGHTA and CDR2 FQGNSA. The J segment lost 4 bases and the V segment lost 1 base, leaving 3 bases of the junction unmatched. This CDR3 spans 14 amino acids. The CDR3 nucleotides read TGTGCCAGCAGCTTAGGACAGGGTCGCTATGGCTACACCTTC. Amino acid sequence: CASSLGQGRYGYTF.

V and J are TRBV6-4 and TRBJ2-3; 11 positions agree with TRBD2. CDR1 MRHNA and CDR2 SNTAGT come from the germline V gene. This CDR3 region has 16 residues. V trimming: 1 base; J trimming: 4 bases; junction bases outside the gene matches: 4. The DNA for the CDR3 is TGTGCCAGCAGTGACTTATTAGCGGGAGGGCCAGATACGCAGTATTTT. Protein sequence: CASSDLLAGGPDTQYF.

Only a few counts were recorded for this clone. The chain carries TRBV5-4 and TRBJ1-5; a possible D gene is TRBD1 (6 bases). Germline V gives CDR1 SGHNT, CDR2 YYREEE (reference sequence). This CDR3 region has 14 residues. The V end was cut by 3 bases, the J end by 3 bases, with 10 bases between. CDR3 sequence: CASSSGQSNQPQHF. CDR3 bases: TGTGCCAGCAGCTCTGGACAGTCCAATCAGCCCCAGCATTTT.

The CDR3: CASSSTGAGSNEQFF. CDR3 in DNA: TGTGCCAGCAGCTCGACAGGGGCGGGGAGCAATGAGCAGTTCTTC. The rearrangement uses TRBV11-2 and TRBJ2-1; 8 positions match TRBD1. The CDR3 sequence is 15 residues long. CDR1 SGHAT and CDR2 FQNNGV come from the germline V gene. Trimming took 4 bases from V and 6 from J; bases not matched to a gene: 8.

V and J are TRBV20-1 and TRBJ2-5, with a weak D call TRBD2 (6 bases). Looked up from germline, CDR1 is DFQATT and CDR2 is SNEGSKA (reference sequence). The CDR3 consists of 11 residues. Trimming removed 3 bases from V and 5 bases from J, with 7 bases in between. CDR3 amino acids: CSARAGETQYF. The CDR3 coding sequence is TGCAGTGCTAGGGCGGGGGAGACCCAGTACTTC.

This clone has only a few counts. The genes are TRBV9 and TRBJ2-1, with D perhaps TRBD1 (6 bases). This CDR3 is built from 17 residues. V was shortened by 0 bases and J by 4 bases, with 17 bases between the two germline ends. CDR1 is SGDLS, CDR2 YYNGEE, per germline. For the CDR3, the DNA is TGTGCCAGCAGCGTAGGACCTCCACAGGGTCTATACAATGAGCAGTTCTTC. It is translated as CASSVGPPQGLYNEQFF.

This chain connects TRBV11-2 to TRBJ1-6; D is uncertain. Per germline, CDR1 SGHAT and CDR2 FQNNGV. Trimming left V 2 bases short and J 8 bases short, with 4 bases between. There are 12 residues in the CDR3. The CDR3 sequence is CASSLTDSPLHF. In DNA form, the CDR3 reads TGTGCCAGCAGCTTAACAGATTCACCCCTCCACTTT. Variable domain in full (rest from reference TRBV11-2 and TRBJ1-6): EAGVAQSPRYKIIEKRQSVAFWCNPISGHATLYWYQQILGQGPKLLIQFQNNGVVDDSQLPKDRFSAERLKGVDSTLKIQPAKLEDSAVYLCASSLTDSPLHFGNGTRLTVT.

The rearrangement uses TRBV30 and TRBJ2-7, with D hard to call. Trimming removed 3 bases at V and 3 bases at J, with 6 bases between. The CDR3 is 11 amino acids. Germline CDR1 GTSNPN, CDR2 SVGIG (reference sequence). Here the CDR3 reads CAWSVYYEQYF. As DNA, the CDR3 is TGTGCCTGGAGCGTGTACTACGAGCAGTACTTC.

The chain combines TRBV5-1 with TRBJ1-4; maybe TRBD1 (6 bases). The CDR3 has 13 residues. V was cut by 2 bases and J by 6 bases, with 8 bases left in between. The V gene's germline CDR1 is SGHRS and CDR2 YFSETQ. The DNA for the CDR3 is TGCGCCAGCAGCTTACAGGGCTATGAAAAACTGTTTTTT. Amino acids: CASSLQGYEKLFF.

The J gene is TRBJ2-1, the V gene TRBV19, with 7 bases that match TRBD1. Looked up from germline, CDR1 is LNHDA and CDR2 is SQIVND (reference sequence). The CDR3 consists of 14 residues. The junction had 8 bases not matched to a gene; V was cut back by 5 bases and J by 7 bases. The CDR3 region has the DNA TGTGCCAGTAGTCAACCGGGACAGAAAAATGAGCAGTTCTTC. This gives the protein CASSQPGQKNEQFF.

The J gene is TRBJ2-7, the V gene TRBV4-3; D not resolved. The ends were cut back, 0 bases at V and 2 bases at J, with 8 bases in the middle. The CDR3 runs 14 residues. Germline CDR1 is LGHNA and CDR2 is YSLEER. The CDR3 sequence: CASSQDNSPYEQYF. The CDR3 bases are TGCGCCAGCAGCCAAGATAATAGCCCCTACGAGCAGTACTTC.

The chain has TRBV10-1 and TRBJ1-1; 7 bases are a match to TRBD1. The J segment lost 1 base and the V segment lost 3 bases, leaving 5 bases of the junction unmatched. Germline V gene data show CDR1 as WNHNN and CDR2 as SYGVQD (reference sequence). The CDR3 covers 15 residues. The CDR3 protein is CASSERSGGNTEAFF. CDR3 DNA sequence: TGCGCCAGCAGTGAAAGGTCAGGGGGGAACACTGAAGCTTTCTTT.

The CDR3 sequence is CASSHVGRTPADTQYF. The CDR3 nucleotides read TGCGCCAGCAGCCATGTCGGGAGAACCCCAGCAGATACGCAGTATTTT. V gene TRBV4-1 combines with J gene TRBJ2-3, with a weak D call TRBD2 (6 bases). CDR1 is MGHRA and CDR2 is YSYEKL in the germline V gene. V shed 3 bases and J shed 4 bases, with 17 bases lying between them. The CDR3 sequence is 16 residues long.

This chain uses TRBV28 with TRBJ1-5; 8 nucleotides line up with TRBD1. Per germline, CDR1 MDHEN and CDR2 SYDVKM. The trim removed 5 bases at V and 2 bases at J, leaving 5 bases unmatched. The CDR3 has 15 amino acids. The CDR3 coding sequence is TGTGCCAGCAGTCCACAGGGGGAGGGCAATCAGCCCCAGCATTTT. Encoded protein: CASSPQGEGNQPQHF.

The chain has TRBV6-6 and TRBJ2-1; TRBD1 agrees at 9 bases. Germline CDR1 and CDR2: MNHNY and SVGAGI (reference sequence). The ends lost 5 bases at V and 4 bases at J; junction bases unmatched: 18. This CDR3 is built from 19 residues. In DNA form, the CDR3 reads TGTGCCAGCAGTCCGACGTATTTAACAGGGGGCGTCAGGTACAATGAGCAGTTCTTC. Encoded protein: CASSPTYLTGGVRYNEQFF.

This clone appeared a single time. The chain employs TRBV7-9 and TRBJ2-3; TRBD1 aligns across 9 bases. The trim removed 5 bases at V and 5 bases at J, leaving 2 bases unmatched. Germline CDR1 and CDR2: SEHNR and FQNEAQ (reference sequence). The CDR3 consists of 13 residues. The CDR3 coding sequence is TGTGCCAGCAGCCAGACAGGGGGAGATACGCAGTATTTT. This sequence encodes CASSQTGGDTQYF.

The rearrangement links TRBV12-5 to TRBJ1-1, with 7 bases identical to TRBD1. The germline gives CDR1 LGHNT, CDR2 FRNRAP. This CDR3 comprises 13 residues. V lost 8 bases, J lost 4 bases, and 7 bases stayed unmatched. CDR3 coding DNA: TGTGCTAGTTTAGGGGGCTTGGGCACTGAAGCTTTCTTT. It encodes CASLGGLGTEAFF.

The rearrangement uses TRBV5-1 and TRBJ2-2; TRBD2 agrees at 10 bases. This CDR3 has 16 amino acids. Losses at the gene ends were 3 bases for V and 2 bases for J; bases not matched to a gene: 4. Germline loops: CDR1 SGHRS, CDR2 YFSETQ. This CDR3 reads CASSWSGGANTGELFF. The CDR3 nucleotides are TGCGCCAGCAGCTGGAGCGGGGGGGCCAACACCGGGGAGCTGTTTTTT.

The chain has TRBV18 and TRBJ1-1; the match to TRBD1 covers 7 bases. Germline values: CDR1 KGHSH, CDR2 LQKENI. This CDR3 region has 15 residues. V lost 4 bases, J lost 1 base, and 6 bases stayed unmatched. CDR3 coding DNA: TGTGCCAGCTCACAGGGGACAGCTAAGAACACTGAAGCTTTCTTT. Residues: CASSQGTAKNTEAFF.

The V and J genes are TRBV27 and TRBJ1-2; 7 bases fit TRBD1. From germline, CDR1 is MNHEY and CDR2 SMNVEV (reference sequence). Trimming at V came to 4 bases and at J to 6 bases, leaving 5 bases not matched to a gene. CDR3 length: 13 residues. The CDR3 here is CASSSDRVHGYTF. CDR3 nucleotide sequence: TGTGCCAGCAGTTCCGACAGGGTTCATGGCTACACCTTC.

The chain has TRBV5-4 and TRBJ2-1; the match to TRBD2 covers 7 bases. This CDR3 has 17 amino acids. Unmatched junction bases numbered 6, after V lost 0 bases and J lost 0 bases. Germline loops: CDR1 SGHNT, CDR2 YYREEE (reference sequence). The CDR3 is CASSLGFSGYSYNEQFF. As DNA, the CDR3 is TGTGCCAGCAGCTTGGGTTTTAGCGGGTACTCCTACAATGAGCAGTTCTTC.

CDR3 protein: CASSLWSSGGQETQYF. The CDR3 coding sequence is TGTGCCAGCAGTTTATGGTCTTCGGGGGGCCAAGAGACCCAGTACTTC. The chain uses TRBV28 and TRBJ2-5; TRBD2 matches at 7 bases. Germline values: CDR1 MDHEN, CDR2 SYDVKM. After removal of 0 bases from V and 1 base from J, the junction contained 5 bases not matched to a gene. This CDR3 is 16 amino acids long.

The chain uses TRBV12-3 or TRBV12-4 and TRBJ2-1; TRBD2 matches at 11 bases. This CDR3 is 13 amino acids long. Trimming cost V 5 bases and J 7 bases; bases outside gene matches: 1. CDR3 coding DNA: TGTGCCAGCAGTAGACTAGCGGGAAATGAGCAGTTCTTC. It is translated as CASSRLAGNEQFF.

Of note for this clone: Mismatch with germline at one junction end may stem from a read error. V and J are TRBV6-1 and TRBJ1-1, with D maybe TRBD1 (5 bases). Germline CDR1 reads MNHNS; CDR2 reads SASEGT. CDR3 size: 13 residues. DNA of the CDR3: TGTGCCAGCCGTGAGGGGAGAGAGGGTGAAGCTTTCTTT. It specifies CASREGREGEAFF.

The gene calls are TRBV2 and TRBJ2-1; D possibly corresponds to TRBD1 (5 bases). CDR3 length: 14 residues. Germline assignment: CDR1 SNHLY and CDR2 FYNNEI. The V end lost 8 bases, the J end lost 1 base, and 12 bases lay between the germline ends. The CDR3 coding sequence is TGTGCCAGCGGATTAAGACAGTCCTACAATGAGCAGTTCTTC. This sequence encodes CASGLRQSYNEQFF. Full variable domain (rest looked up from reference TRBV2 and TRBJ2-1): EPEVTQTPSHQVTQMGQEVILRCVPISNHLYFYWYRQILGQKVEFLVSFYNNEISEKSEIFDDQFSVERPDGSNFTLKIRSTKLEDSAMYFCASGLRQSYNEQFFGPGTRLTVL.